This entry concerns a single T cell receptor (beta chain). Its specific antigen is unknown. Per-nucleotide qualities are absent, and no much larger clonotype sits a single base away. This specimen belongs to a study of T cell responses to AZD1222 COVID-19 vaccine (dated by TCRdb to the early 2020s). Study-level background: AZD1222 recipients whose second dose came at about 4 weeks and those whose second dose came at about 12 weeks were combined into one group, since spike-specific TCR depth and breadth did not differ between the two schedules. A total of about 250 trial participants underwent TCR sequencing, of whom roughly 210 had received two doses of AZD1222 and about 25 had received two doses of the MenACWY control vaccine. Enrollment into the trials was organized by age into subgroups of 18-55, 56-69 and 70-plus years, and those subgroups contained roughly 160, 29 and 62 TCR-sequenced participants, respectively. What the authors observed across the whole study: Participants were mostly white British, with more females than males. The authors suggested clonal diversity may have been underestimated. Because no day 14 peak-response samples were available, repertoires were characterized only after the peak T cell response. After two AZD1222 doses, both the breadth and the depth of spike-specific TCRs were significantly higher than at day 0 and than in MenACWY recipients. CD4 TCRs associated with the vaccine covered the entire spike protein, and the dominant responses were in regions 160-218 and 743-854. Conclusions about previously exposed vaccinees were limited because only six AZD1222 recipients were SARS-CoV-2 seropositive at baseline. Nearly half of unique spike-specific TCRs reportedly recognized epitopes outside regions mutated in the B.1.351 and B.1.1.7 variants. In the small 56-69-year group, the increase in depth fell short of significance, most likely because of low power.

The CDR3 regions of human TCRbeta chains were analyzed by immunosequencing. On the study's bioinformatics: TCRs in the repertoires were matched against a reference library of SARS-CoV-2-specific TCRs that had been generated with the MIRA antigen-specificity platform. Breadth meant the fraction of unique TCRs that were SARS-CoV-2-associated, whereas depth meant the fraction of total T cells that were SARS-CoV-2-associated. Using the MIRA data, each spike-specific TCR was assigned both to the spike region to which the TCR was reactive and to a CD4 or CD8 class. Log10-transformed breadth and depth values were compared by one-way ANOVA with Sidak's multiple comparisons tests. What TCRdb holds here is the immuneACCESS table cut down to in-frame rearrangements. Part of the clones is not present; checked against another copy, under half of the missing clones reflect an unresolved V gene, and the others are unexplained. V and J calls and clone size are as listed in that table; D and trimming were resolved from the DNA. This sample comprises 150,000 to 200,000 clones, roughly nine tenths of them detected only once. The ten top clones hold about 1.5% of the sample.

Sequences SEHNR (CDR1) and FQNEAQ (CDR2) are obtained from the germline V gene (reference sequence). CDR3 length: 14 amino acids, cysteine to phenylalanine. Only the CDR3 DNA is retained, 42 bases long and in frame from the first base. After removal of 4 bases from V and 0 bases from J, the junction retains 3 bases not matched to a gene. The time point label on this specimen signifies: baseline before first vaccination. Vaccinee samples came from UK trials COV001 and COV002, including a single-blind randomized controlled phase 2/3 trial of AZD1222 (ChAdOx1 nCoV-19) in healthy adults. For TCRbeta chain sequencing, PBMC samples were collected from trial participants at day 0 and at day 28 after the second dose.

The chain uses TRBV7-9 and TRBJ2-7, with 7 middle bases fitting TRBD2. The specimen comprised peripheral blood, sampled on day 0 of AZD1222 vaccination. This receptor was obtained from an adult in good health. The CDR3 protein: CASSSLAVSYEQYF. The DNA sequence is TGTGCCAGCAGCTCCCTAGCGGTCTCCTACGAGCAGTACTTC.